This is a list of T cell receptor beta chains from one sample in a study of T-cell reconstitution after alpha-beta-depleted transplantation in children. In TCRdb, the PCR reads were re-called with MiXCR into one record per CDR3 protein. The sample lists about 870,000 distinct CDR3 sequences; around 17% were seen once. The material was PBMCs, mostly from graft donor cells, obtained 360 days after TCRalphabeta/CD19-depleted stem cell transplant. The receptors were sampled from a male patient aged 10-17 years who had a stem cell transplant for acute lymphoblastic leukemia, so the T cells may come from the graft donor. CDR3s include the opening cysteine and the closing phenylalanine or tryptophan. Fields, in order: D gene, J gene, clone size, V gene, CDR3 DNA, CDR3 protein. A D gene is named only where the DNA matches it firmly. Clone size is shown for a subset of rows, as once, few, many or a class of expanded clone.

D gene: TRBD1
J gene: TRBJ2-7
clone size: -
V gene: TRBV7-9
CDR3 DNA: TGTGCCAGCAGCTGGACAGGGGGCGGCCACGAGCAGTACTTC
CDR3 protein: CASSWTGGGHEQYF

D gene: TRBD1
J gene: TRBJ1-1
clone size: few
V gene: TRBV20-1
CDR3 DNA: TGCAGTGCTAGTGGGGCAGGGGGCTTGAACACTGAAGCTTTCTTT
CDR3 protein: CSASGAGGLNTEAFF

D gene: -
J gene: TRBJ2-2
clone size: many
V gene: TRBV7-9
CDR3 DNA: TGTGCCAGCAGCCTCACACGGGGCCGCGGGGAGCTGTTTTTT
CDR3 protein: CASSLTRGRGELFF

D gene: TRBD2
J gene: TRBJ2-1
clone size: few
V gene: TRBV20-1
CDR3 DNA: TGCAGTGCACCTCAAGGAGGACTAGGACTGAACGAGCAGTTCTTC
CDR3 protein: CSAPQGGLGLNEQFF

D gene: TRBD1
J gene: TRBJ2-5
clone size: many
V gene: TRBV10-3
CDR3 DNA: TGTGCCATCAGTATCGGGACAGGGATTCATCAAGAGACCCAGTACTTC
CDR3 protein: CAISIGTGIHQETQYF

D gene: -
J gene: TRBJ2-1
clone size: -
V gene: TRBV5-1
CDR3 DNA: TGCGCCAGCAGCCTGTGGTCTTCCCCCTACAATGAGCAGTTCTTC
CDR3 protein: CASSLWSSPYNEQFF

D gene: TRBD2
J gene: TRBJ2-1
clone size: many
V gene: TRBV12-5
CDR3 DNA: TGTGCCAGCGGACCCGGACTAGCGGCTTACAATGAGCAGTTCTTC
CDR3 protein: CASGPGLAAYNEQFF

D gene: -
J gene: TRBJ2-5
clone size: few
V gene: TRBV19
CDR3 DNA: TGTGCCAGTAGTCCCCGGGACGGAACACCCGAGGGAGAGACCCAGTACTTC
CDR3 protein: CASSPRDGTPEGETQYF

D gene: TRBD1
J gene: TRBJ2-7
clone size: -
V gene: TRBV20-1
CDR3 DNA: TGCAGTGCAACCGGGACAGGGTTCTACGAGCAGTACTTC
CDR3 protein: CSATGTGFYEQYF

D gene: TRBD2
J gene: TRBJ2-5
clone size: -
V gene: TRBV7-3
CDR3 DNA: TGTGCCAGCAGCCCTTGGACTAGCGGGAAGCCTGGAACTGAGACCCAGTACTTC
CDR3 protein: CASSPWTSGKPGTETQYF

D gene: -
J gene: TRBJ2-2
clone size: -
V gene: TRBV10-2
CDR3 DNA: TGCGCCAGCAGAGAGGTACAACAGAACACCGGGGAGCTGTTTTTT
CDR3 protein: CASREVQQNTGELFF

D gene: -
J gene: TRBJ2-7
clone size: -
V gene: TRBV20-1
CDR3 DNA: TGCAGTGCCCGCAGGGAAAACTACGAGCAGTACTTC
CDR3 protein: CSARRENYEQYF

D gene: TRBD1
J gene: TRBJ2-7
clone size: -
V gene: TRBV4-1
CDR3 DNA: TGCGCCAGCAGCCAGGCTCGGACAGGGGCCTACGAGCAGTACTTC
CDR3 protein: CASSQARTGAYEQYF

D gene: TRBD2
J gene: TRBJ2-3
clone size: -
V gene: TRBV6-5
CDR3 DNA: TGTGCCAGCAGTTACGCGGGGACTAGCGGACGTACGCAGTATTTT
CDR3 protein: CASSYAGTSGRTQYF

D gene: -
J gene: TRBJ2-7
clone size: few
V gene: TRBV29-1
CDR3 DNA: TGCAGCGTTGCGGGGCGGGATGATTACTACGAGCAGTACTTC
CDR3 protein: CSVAGRDDYYEQYF

D gene: -
J gene: TRBJ2-7
clone size: many
V gene: TRBV12-3/TRBV12-4
CDR3 DNA: TGTGCCAGCAGTTTCGGCCCCCCGGGCGAGCAGTACTTC
CDR3 protein: CASSFGPPGEQYF

D gene: -
J gene: TRBJ2-2
clone size: -
V gene: TRBV5-1
CDR3 DNA: TGCGCCAGCAGCTTGCCAGGGGAGGTGACCGGGGAGCTGTTTTTT
CDR3 protein: CASSLPGEVTGELFF

D gene: -
J gene: TRBJ1-1
clone size: -
V gene: TRBV29-1
CDR3 DNA: TGCAGCGTCAGATGGGGGAGCCGACTGAAGCTTTTCTTT
CDR3 protein: CSVRWGSRLKLFF

D gene: -
J gene: TRBJ2-2
clone size: few
V gene: TRBV2
CDR3 DNA: TGTGCCAGCAGGCTCGCCAGGGCGGGCAGGAACACCGGGGAGCTGTTTTTT
CDR3 protein: CASRLARAGRNTGELFF